Below, 26 T cell receptor beta chains from the same sample are listed, as sequenced in a study of blood T cell repertoires in COVID-19. Profiling relied on immunoSEQ multiplex PCR, and the TCRdb table lists in-frame clones only, not all of them. The data contain about 240,000 clones, about four fifths of them singletons. Sequenced material: peripheral blood. The receptors were sampled from a woman older than 75 with COVID-19, enrolled during active disease.

The gene calls are TRBV6-5 and TRBJ2-5; TRBD1 agrees at 11 bases. The V and J ends lost 5 bases and 0 bases, in that order; junction bases with no gene match: 2. Germline V CDR1 and CDR2: MNHEY, SVGAGI. The CDR3 consists of 15 residues. DNA for the CDR3: TGTGCCAGCAGTCGGGACAGGGGGAACCAAGAGACCCAGTACTTC. Translating gives CASSRDRGNQETQYF.

The V gene is TRBV18, the J gene TRBJ1-5, with D possibly being TRBD1 (5 bases). The CDR3 contains 16 residues. Germline V gene data show CDR1 as KGHSH and CDR2 as LQKENI. Trimming removed 5 bases at V and 2 bases at J, with 16 bases between. CDR3 DNA sequence: TGTGCCAGCTCATCTGACAGTCTTGGGGGCAATCAGCCCCAGCATTTT. Its protein is CASSSDSLGGNQPQHF. The complete variable domain, with remaining parts taken from reference TRBV18 and TRBJ1-5, reads NAGVMQNPRHLVRRRGQEARLRCSPMKGHSHVYWYRQLPEEGLKFMVYLQKENIIDESGMPKERFSAEFPKEGPSILRIQQVVRGDSAAYFCASSSDSLGGNQPQHFGDGTRLSIL.

This clone was found a few times. The gene calls are TRBV5-1 and TRBJ1-5; 7 nucleotides agree with TRBD1. The CDR3 loop spans 15 amino acids. Trimming took 0 bases from V and 7 from J; bases not matched to a gene: 7. Germline V gene data show CDR1 as SGHRS and CDR2 as YFSETQ. Here the CDR3 reads CASSLDPGGRQPQHF. In DNA form, the CDR3 reads TGCGCCAGCAGCTTGGACCCAGGGGGTAGGCAGCCCCAGCATTTT.

The chain links TRBV6-6 to TRBJ1-1; 7 bases align to TRBD1. From germline, CDR1 is MNHNY and CDR2 SVGAGI (reference sequence). The V segment lost 10 bases and the J segment 4 bases; nucleotides outside the gene matches: 12. This CDR3 contains 14 residues. The CDR3 nucleotides are TGTGCCACCTTCGAGGGGGCCCCAGTCACTGAAGCTTTCTTT. This gives the protein CATFEGAPVTEAFF.

This chain connects TRBV5-4 to TRBJ1-2; weak D call: TRBD1 (6 bases). This CDR3 is built from 15 residues. CDR1 and CDR2 from the germline V gene are SGHNT and YYREEE (reference sequence). The ends were cut back, 2 bases at V and 4 bases at J, with 15 bases in the middle. The CDR3 sequence: CASSFSTGIGYGYTF. CDR3 bases: TGTGCCAGCAGCTTTTCTACAGGGATCGGCTATGGCTACACCTTC.

The V and J genes are TRBV3-1 (or the pseudogene TRBV3-2) and TRBJ1-1; D is undetermined. V lost 1 base and J 6 bases, leaving 6 bases between the germline ends. The CDR3 sequence is 12 residues long. CDR1 and CDR2 from the germline V gene are LGHDT and YNNKEL (reference sequence). The chain's CDR3 is CASSQVAAEAFF. The CDR3 nucleotides are TGTGCCAGCAGCCAAGTGGCAGCTGAAGCTTTCTTT.

The chain carries TRBV18 and TRBJ1-3; D is ambiguous. Trimming shortened V by 3 bases and J by 4 bases, and 13 bases separated the two germline ends. CDR1 is KGHSH and CDR2 is LQKENI in the germline V gene. The CDR3 is made up of 15 amino acids. The CDR3 region is CASSPGVAAGNTIYF. CDR3 nucleotides: TGTGCCAGCTCACCCGGGGTAGCTGCGGGAAACACCATATATTTT.

CDR3 protein: CASSLVPGNQPQHF. Here the CDR3 DNA reads TGTGCCAGCAGCTTAGTTCCAGGCAATCAGCCCCAGCATTTT. The rearrangement links TRBV7-8 to TRBJ1-5, with D uncertain. Germline V lookup: CDR1 SGHVS, CDR2 FQNEAQ. The length of the CDR3 is 14 residues. V dropped 1 base and J dropped 2 bases, with 6 bases sitting between them.

CDR3 in amino acids: CASSLTTRDYGYEQYF. In nucleotides, the CDR3 is TGCGCCAGCAGCTTAACTACCCGGGACTACGGGTACGAGCAGTACTTC. The chain carries TRBV5-1 and TRBJ2-7; 7 bases are a match to TRBD2. Germline CDR1 reads SGHRS; CDR2 reads YFSETQ. The CDR3 is 16 residues long. J gave up 4 bases and V 2 bases, and 12 bases lay outside the gene matches.

This chain links TRBV7-2 with TRBJ2-1, with D uncertain. The germline V and J ends were trimmed by 1 base and 3 bases, with 10 bases remaining between them. CDR1 is SGHTA, CDR2 FQGNSA, per germline. This CDR3 spans 15 amino acids. The CDR3 here is CASSLGPLDYNEQFF. DNA for the CDR3: TGTGCCAGCAGCTTAGGGCCTCTAGACTACAATGAGCAGTTCTTC.

The chain links TRBV27 to TRBJ2-7; possible D gene TRBD1, 6 bases. The CDR3 has 16 amino acids. The V end was cut by 5 bases, the J end by 2 bases, with 19 bases between. Germline loops: CDR1 MNHEY, CDR2 SMNVEV (reference sequence). This CDR3 is CASSPYEGGPTYEQYF. CDR3 nucleotides: TGTGCCAGCAGTCCCTACGAAGGGGGACCCACCTACGAGCAGTACTTC.

This clone came up many times. The chain recombines TRBV6-5 with TRBJ2-7, with D perhaps matching TRBD1 (5 bases). Germline V CDR1 and CDR2: MNHEY, SVGAGI. This CDR3 is 14 amino acids long. V was clipped by 6 bases and J by 6 bases, with 18 bases between them. This chain's CDR3 is CASRGLVKSLEQYF. The CDR3 DNA follows: TGTGCCAGCAGGGGGCTAGTAAAGTCCCTCGAGCAGTACTTC.

The chain combines TRBV9 with TRBJ2-5; possible D gene TRBD1, 6 bases. The CDR3 runs to 15 residues. The V end was cut by 0 bases, the J end by 5 bases, with 14 bases between. The germline gives CDR1 SGDLS, CDR2 YYNGEE. DNA of the CDR3: TGTGCCAGCAGCGTAGGAGGAGGACAGTACGAGACCCAGTACTTC. It encodes CASSVGGGQYETQYF.

The V call is TRBV5-6, the J call TRBJ2-7, with a possible D match to TRBD2 (7 bases). Germline-derived CDR1 and CDR2 are SGHDT and YYEEEE. This CDR3 is built from 15 residues. V was shortened by 0 bases and J by 2 bases, with 12 bases between the two germline ends. CDR3 protein: CASSLERGAAYEQYF. CDR3 nucleotides: TGTGCCAGCAGCTTGGAACGGGGGGCAGCCTACGAGCAGTACTTC.

V gene TRBV20-1 combines with J gene TRBJ1-4; a possible D gene is TRBD1 (5 bases). CDR1 and CDR2 (germline): DFQATT, SNEGSKA (reference sequence). The CDR3 contains 10 residues. V gave up 5 bases and J gave up 10 bases, with 8 bases separating them. Here the CDR3 reads CSAPQGKLFF. The DNA of the CDR3 is TGCAGTGCTCCGCAGGGAAAACTGTTTTTT.

The chain is built from TRBV11-2 and TRBJ2-1; 9 positions match TRBD2. CDR3 length: 15 residues. V lost 3 bases, J lost 7 bases, and 7 bases stayed unmatched. Germline CDR1 and CDR2: SGHAT and FQNNGV. CDR3 loop: CASSFSGLAINEQFF. The CDR3 nucleotides read TGTGCCAGCAGCTTCTCGGGACTAGCAATTAATGAGCAGTTCTTC. Based on the CDR3 plus reference TRBV11-2 and TRBJ2-1, the full variable domain is EAGVAQSPRYKIIEKRQSVAFWCNPISGHATLYWYQQILGQGPKLLIQFQNNGVVDDSQLPKDRFSAERLKGVDSTLKIQPAKLEDSAVYLCASSFSGLAINEQFFGPGTRLTVL.

This clone has a handful of counts. J is TRBJ1-4 and V is TRBV4-2; no clear D. Trimming cost V 1 base and J 8 bases, with 17 bases left between them. The CDR3 sequence is 16 residues long. Germline lookup yields CDR1 LGHNA and CDR2 YNFKEQ. CDR3 sequence: CASSQADHPREEKLFF. DNA of the CDR3: TGTGCCAGCAGCCAAGCAGATCACCCACGGGAGGAAAAACTGTTTTTT.

The sample holds a few counts of this clone. The chain combines TRBV7-6 with TRBJ2-2; tentative D call: TRBD2 (7 bases). The ends were cut back, 5 bases at V and 3 bases at J, with 16 bases in the middle. The CDR3 totals 16 residues. Germline V gene lookup returns CDR1 SGHVS and CDR2 FNYEAQ. DNA for the CDR3: TGTGCCAGCAGCGAAAGGGGGGGGCGCGACACCGGGGAGCTGTTTTTT. Its protein is CASSERGGRDTGELFF. Full variable domain (rest looked up from reference TRBV7-6 and TRBJ2-2): GAGVSQSPRYKVTKRGQDVALRCDPISGHVSLYWYRQALGQGPEFLTYFNYEAQQDKSGLPNDRFSAERPEGSISTLTIQRTEQRDSAMYRCASSERGGRDTGELFFGEGSRLTVL.

The J gene is TRBJ2-3, the V gene TRBV11-2; TRBD1 matches 8 bases. Trimming at V came to 7 bases and at J to 1 base, leaving 19 bases not matched to a gene. CDR1 is SGHAT, CDR2 FQNNGV, per germline. CDR3 size: 19 residues. CDR3 sequence: CASITRPRTGNRGTDTQYF. Written as DNA, the CDR3 is TGTGCCAGCATCACTCGTCCTAGGACAGGGAATAGGGGCACAGATACGCAGTATTTT.

The gene calls are TRBV5-6 and TRBJ1-2, with 9 bases fitting TRBD1. V dropped 2 bases and J dropped 6; count of bases not matched to a gene: 2. CDR1 SGHDT and CDR2 YYEEEE come from the germline V gene. This CDR3 contains 13 residues. The CDR3 nucleotides read TGTGCCAGCAGCTTAGGGACAGGGAATGGCTACACCTTC. Translated, it gives CASSLGTGNGYTF.

This clone appeared a single time. The V and J genes are TRBV4-2 and TRBJ2-2; tentative D call: TRBD2 (6 bases). In germline, CDR1 is LGHNA, CDR2 YNFKEQ. V lost 4 bases to trimming and J lost 7 bases, with 13 bases between them. The CDR3 spans 14 residues. CDR3 in amino acids: CASSPLSSVGELFF. CDR3 coding DNA: TGTGCCAGCAGCCCCCTCTCTAGCGTCGGGGAGCTGTTTTTT.

The V gene is TRBV5-5, the J gene TRBJ2-5, with 9 bases fitting TRBD2. Germline trimming cut 3 bases from V and 10 bases from J; bases unmatched to any gene: 10. CDR1 SGHKS and CDR2 YYEKEE come from the germline V gene (reference sequence). The CDR3 is made up of 14 amino acids. The CDR3 is CASSSGTSWLNQYF. The CDR3 nucleotides are TGTGCCAGCAGCTCCGGGACTAGCTGGTTAAACCAGTACTTC. Variable domain in full (rest from reference TRBV5-5 and TRBJ2-5): DAGVTQSPTHLIKTRGQQVTLRCSPISGHKSVSWYQQVLGQGPQFIFQYYEKEERGRGNFPDRFSARQFPNYSSELNVNALLLGDSALYLCASSSGTSWLNQYFGPGTRLLVL.

J is TRBJ1-2 and V is TRBV7-6; 8 positions agree with TRBD1. Germline lookup yields CDR1 SGHVS and CDR2 FNYEAQ. V shed 1 base and J 2 bases; nucleotides not matched to a gene: 12. The CDR3 length is 18 residues. CDR3 loop: CASSLGGLRDRLNYGYTF. The CDR3 DNA is TGTGCCAGCAGCTTAGGAGGTCTGCGGGACAGGTTGAACTATGGCTACACCTTC.

The rearrangement joins TRBV7-3 to TRBJ2-3; D is unclear. V lost 3 bases and J lost 2, with 3 bases in between. The germline CDR1 and CDR2 sequences are SGHTA and FQGTGA. This CDR3 region has 12 residues. In DNA form, the CDR3 reads TGTGCCAGCAGCTTCAACACAGATACGCAGTATTTT. This encodes CASSFNTDTQYF. The complete variable domain, with remaining parts taken from reference TRBV7-3 and TRBJ2-3, reads GAGVSQTPSNKVTEKGKYVELRCDPISGHTALYWYRQSLGQGPEFLIYFQGTGAADDSGLPNDRFFAVRPEGSVSTLKIQRTERGDSAVYLCASSFNTDTQYFGPGTRLTVL.

This chain uses TRBV5-4 with TRBJ2-7; the match to TRBD1 covers 7 bases. V lost 4 bases, J lost 2 bases, and 3 bases stayed unmatched. Germline CDR1 SGHNT, CDR2 YYREEE (reference sequence). There are 13 residues in the CDR3. The CDR3 loop is CASSRGQPYEQYF. In nucleotides, the CDR3 is TGTGCCAGCAGCCGGGGACAGCCCTACGAGCAGTACTTC.

The chain carries TRBV27 and TRBJ2-7, with 7 bases aligning to TRBD2. Trimming cost V 1 base and J 3 bases; bases outside gene matches: 6. Germline lookup yields CDR1 MNHEY and CDR2 SMNVEV (reference sequence). CDR3 size: 15 residues. The CDR3: CASSLYAGVGYEQYF. In DNA, the CDR3 is TGTGCCAGCAGTTTATACGCGGGAGTCGGCTACGAGCAGTACTTC.